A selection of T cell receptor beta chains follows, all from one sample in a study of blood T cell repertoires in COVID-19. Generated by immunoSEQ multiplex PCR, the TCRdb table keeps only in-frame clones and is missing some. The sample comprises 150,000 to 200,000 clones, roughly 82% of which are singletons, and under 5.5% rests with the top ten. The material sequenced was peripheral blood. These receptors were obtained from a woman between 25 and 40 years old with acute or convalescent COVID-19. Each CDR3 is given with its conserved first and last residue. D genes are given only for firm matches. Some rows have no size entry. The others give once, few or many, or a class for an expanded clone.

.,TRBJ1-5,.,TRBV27,TGTGCCAGCAGGGCAGGGGTCGTGCAGCCCCAGCATTTT,CASRAGVVQPQHF
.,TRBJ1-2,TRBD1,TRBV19,TGTGCCAGTAGTATAAAGGCCCAGGGGGCGAACTATGGCTACACCTTC,CASSIKAQGANYGYTF
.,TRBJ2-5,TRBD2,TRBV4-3,TGCGCCAGCAGCCAGGGACTACACCATTTTGGGGCCCAGTACTTC,CASSQGLHHFGAQYF
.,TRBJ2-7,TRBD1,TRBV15,TGTGCCACCAGCGGGAGGACAGGGGAAATTTACGAGCAGTACTTC,CATSGRTGEIYEQYF
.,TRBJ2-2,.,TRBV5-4,TGTGCCAGCAGCTTGGGACAAGCTGGGACCGGGGAGCTGTTTTTT,CASSLGQAGTGELFF
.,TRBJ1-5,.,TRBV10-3,TGTGCCACCGGAGCTGGACAGCACCCAAGGCCCCAGCATTTT,CATGAGQHPRPQHF
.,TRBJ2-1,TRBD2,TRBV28,TGTGCCAGCAGTTTTCTAGCGGGTCGCAATGAGCAGTTCTTC,CASSFLAGRNEQFF
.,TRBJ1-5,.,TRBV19,TGTGCCAGTAGTCCCTTCGGGGTACCAGGCAATCAGCCCCAGCATTTT,CASSPFGVPGNQPQHF
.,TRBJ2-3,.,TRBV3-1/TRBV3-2,TGTGCCAGCAGCCAAGCTAACTTGGATACGCAGTATTTT,CASSQANLDTQYF
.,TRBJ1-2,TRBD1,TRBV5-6,TGTGCCAGCAGAAGACAGGGTTCGTATGGCTACACCTTC,CASRRQGSYGYTF
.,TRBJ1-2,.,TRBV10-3,TGTGCCATTCGGGAGGGCCCCCCCTCTCTTACCTATGGCTACACCTTC,CAIREGPPSLTYGYTF
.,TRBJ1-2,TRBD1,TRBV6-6,TGTGCCAGCAGAGACCCGGGACAGGGGAACTATGGCTACACCTTC,CASRDPGQGNYGYTF
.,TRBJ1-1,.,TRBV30,TGTGCCTGGAGTGTTTGGGGTACAGGGATAAGTACTGAAGCTTTCTTT,CAWSVWGTGISTEAFF
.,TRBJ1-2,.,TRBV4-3,TGCGCCAGCAGCCCGGCGGGGGTCTATGGCTACACCTTC,CASSPAGVYGYTF
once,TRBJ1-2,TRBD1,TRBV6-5,TGTGCCAGCGGAGGGTGGGACAGGGCTGGGGGCTACACCTTC,CASGGWDRAGGYTF
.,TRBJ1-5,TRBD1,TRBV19,TGTGCCAGTAGTAACCGGGACAGGGGTAATCAGCCCCAGCATTTT,CASSNRDRGNQPQHF
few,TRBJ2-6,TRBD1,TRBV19,TGTGCCAGTAGTAGAGGACAGGCTTCTGGGGCCAACGTCCTGACTTTC,CASSRGQASGANVLTF
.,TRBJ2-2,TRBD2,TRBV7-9,TGTGCCAGCAGGCCTGGGACTAGCGGGAGTTTGGGGGAGCTGTTTTTT,CASRPGTSGSLGELFF
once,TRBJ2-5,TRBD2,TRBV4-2,TGTGCCAGCAGCCGGGGGAGGGCCGAGGAGACCCAGTACTTC,CASSRGRAEETQYF
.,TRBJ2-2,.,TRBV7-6,TGTGCCAGCAGCTTAGGCCAGGTTAACACCGGGGAGCTGTTTTTT,CASSLGQVNTGELFF
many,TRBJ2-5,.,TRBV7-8,TGTGCCAGCAGCTTATCGGGTCTCCCGGTCCAAGAGACCCAGTACTTC,CASSLSGLPVQETQYF
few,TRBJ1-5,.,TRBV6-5,TGTGCCAGTGGGCGCGATCAGCCCCAGCATTTT,CASGRDQPQHF
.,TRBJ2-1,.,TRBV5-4,TGTGCCAGCAGCCACTCCTACAATGAGCAGTTCTTC,CASSHSYNEQFF
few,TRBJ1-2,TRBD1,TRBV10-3,TGTGCCATCAGTGGGGACAGGGGACATGGCTACACCTTC,CAISGDRGHGYTF
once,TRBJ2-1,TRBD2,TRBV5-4,TGTGCCAGCAGCTTGCGGGGACTAGTCAATGAGCAGTTCTTC,CASSLRGLVNEQFF
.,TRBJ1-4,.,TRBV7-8,TGTGCCAGCAGCTTATCCGGGGAAAAACTGTTTTTT,CASSLSGEKLFF
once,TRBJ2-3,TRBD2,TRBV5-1,TGCGCCAGCAGCATGGGTGAGCGGGGGCTCACAGATACGCAGTATTTT,CASSMGERGLTDTQYF
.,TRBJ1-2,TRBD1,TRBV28,TGTGCCAGCACCCTGACACAGGGGGCTATTTATGGCTACACCTTC,CASTLTQGAIYGYTF
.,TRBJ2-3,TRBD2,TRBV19,TGTGCCAGTAGTCCCTCTAGCGGGCTCCCCGTACCAGATACGCAGTATTTT,CASSPSSGLPVPDTQYF
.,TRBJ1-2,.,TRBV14,TGTGCCAGCAGCCAATATAACCAGGGTTCCTATGGCTACACCTTC,CASSQYNQGSYGYTF
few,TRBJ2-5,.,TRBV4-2,TGTGCCAGCAGCCGCGCAGGGGTTCCTGATGAGACCCAGTACTTC,CASSRAGVPDETQYF
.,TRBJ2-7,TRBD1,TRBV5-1,TGCGCCAGCAGCTACACCGGGACAGTTTCCTACGAGCAGTACTTC,CASSYTGTVSYEQYF
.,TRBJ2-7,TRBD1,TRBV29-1,TGCAGCGTTACATACAGGATTCGGGACAGGCCCTACGAGCAGTACTTC,CSVTYRIRDRPYEQYF
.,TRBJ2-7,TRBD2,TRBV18,TGTGCCAGCTCACCAGAGGCGGGGGGGCCCTACGAGCAGTACTTC,CASSPEAGGPYEQYF
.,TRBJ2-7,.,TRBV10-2,TGCGCCAGCAGTGAGCCTCGAATTAGTTCGTCCTACGAGCAGTACTTC,CASSEPRISSSYEQYF
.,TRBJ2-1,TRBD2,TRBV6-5,TGTGCCAGCAGTTACTCGATACTAGCGGCAAATGAGCAGTTCTTC,CASSYSILAANEQFF
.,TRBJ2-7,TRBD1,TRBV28,TGTGCCAGCACTGCTGTTTCCGGGACAGGGTTCTACGAGCAGTACTTC,CASTAVSGTGFYEQYF
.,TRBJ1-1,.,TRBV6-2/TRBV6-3,TGTGCCAGCAGCCCTTCTTTATCGAGCACTACTTTTACTGAAGCTTTCTTT,CASSPSLSSTTFTEAFF
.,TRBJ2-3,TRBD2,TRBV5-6,TGTGCCAGCAGCCTACTAGCGGGAGGCACAGATACGCAGTATTTT,CASSLLAGGTDTQYF
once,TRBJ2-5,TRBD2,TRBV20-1,TGCAGTGCTAGTTCGCGGGGGGGCGTGGAGACCCAGTACTTC,CSASSRGGVETQYF
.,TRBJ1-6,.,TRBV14,TGTGCCAGCAGTCCTACCGGGACACCAAATTCACCCCTCCACTTT,CASSPTGTPNSPLHF
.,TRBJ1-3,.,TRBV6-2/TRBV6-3,TGTGCCAGCAGCGAGCAACCAGGGTATGGAAACACCATATATTTT,CASSEQPGYGNTIYF
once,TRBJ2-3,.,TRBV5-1,TGCGCCAGCAGCTTAAAAACTGCACCAGATACGCAGTATTTT,CASSLKTAPDTQYF
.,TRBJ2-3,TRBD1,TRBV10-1,TGCGCCAGCAGTGAGTCGGGACAGGGAACAGATACGCAGTATTTT,CASSESGQGTDTQYF
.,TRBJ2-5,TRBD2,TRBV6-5,TGTGCCAGCAGGACTAGCGGGAGAAGTAAAGAGACCCAGTACTTC,CASRTSGRSKETQYF